This TCR beta chain was identified in a study of regulatory T cells in long-lasting Graves disease. This clonotype was found a few times. CDR3 regions were amplified by Arm-PCR using iRepertoire HTBI primers to build TCR beta libraries. TCRdb reanalysed the multiplex PCR reads using MiXCR and keeps one entry per CDR3 protein. The profile shows 370,000 or so distinct CDR3 sequences, 15% to 20% of them singletons. Germline CDR1 is LNHDA and CDR2 is SQIVND (reference sequence). V shed 3 bases and J shed 5 bases, with 8 bases lying between them. The CDR3 sequence is 13 residues long. Time point given: newly diagnosed GD, antithyroid drugs for less than 3 months. Making the TCR library involved RNA that had been extracted from PBMCs. These data also formed part of another study, on T cells in Graves' hyperthyroidism and ophthalmopathy. This second study says: Using the HTBI primer set, a first-round RT-PCR was run on the TCR CDR3. Most expanded thyroid clonotypes above 0.001 recurred in blood.

The gene calls are TRBV19 and TRBJ2-1; unclear D gene. This receptor was obtained from a woman aged 18-30 years with Graves disease. The material sequenced was peripheral blood mononuclear cells (PBMCs), taken at new diagnosis, from a patient treated with antithyroid drugs. The DNA of the CDR3 is TGTGCCAGTAGTATTCAACCTGACAATGAGCAGTTCTTC. The encoded protein is CASSIQPDNEQFF.